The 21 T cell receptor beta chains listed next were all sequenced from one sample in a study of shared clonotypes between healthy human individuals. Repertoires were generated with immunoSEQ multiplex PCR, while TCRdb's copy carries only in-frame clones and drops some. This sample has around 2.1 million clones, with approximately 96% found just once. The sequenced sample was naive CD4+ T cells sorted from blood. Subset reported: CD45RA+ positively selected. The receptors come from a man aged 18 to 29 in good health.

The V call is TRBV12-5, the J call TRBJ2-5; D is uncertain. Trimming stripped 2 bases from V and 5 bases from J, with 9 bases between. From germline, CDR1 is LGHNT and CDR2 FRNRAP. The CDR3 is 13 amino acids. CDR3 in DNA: TGTGCTAGTGGTTTGCCTCTTGTGGAGACCCAGTACTTC. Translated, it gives CASGLPLVETQYF.

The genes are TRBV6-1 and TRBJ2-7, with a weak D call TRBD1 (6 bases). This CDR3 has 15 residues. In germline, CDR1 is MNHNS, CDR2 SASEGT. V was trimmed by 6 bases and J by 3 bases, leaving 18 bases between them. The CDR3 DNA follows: TGTGCCAGCAGAACGCAGGGGCTAGGGGACTACGAGCAGTACTTC. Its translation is CASRTQGLGDYEQYF.

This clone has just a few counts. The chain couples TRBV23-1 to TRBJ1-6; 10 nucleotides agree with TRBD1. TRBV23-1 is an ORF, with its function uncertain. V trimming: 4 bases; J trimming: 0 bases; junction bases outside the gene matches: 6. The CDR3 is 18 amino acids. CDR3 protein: CASSRDRGDSSYNSPLHF. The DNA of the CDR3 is TGCGCCAGCAGTCGGGACAGGGGCGATAGCTCCTATAATTCACCCCTCCACTTT.

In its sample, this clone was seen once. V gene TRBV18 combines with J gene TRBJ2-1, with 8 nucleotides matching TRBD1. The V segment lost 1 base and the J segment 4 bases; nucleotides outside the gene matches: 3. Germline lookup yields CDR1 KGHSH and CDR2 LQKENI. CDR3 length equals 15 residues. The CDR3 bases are TGTGCCAGCTCACCACAGGGACAGGAATACAATGAGCAGTTCTTC. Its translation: CASSPQGQEYNEQFF.

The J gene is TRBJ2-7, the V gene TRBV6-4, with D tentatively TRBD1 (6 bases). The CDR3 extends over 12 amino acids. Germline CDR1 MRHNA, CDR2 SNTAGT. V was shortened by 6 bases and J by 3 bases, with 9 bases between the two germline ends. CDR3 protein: CASRDSLYEQYF. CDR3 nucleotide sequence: TGTGCCAGCAGGGACAGCCTCTACGAGCAGTACTTC.

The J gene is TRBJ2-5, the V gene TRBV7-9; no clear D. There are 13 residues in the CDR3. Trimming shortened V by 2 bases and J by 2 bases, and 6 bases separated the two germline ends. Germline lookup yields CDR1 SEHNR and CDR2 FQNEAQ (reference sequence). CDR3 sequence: CASSLYPQETQYF. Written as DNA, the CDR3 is TGTGCCAGCAGCTTATATCCACAAGAGACCCAGTACTTC.

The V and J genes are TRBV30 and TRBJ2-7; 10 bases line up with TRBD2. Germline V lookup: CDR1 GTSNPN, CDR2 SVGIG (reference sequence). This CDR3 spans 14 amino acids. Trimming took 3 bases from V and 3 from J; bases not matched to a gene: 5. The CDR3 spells CAWRKGLASYEQYF. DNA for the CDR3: TGTGCCTGGAGGAAGGGACTAGCGAGCTACGAGCAGTACTTC.

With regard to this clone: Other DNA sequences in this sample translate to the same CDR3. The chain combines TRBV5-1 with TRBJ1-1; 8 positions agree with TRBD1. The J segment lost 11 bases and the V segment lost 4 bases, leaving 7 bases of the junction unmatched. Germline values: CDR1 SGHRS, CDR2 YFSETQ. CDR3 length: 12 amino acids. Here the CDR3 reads CASSPGQGVAFF. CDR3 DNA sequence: TGCGCCAGCAGCCCTGGACAGGGTGTGGCTTTCTTT.

The CDR3 protein is CASSSSWRSTDTQYF. Here the CDR3 DNA reads TGTGCCAGTAGTAGCTCGTGGCGTAGCACAGATACGCAGTATTTT. The V gene is TRBV19, the J gene TRBJ2-3; no definite D call. V was pared by 4 bases and J by 0 bases, with 11 bases between. The CDR3 sequence is 15 residues long. CDR1 and CDR2 from the germline V gene are LNHDA and SQIVND (reference sequence).

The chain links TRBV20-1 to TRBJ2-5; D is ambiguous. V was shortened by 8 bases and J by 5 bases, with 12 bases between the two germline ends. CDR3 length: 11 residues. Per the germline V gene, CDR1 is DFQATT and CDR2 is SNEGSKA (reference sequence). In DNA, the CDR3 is TGCAGTTTGGTAGGCGATGAGACCCAGTACTTC. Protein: CSLVGDETQYF.

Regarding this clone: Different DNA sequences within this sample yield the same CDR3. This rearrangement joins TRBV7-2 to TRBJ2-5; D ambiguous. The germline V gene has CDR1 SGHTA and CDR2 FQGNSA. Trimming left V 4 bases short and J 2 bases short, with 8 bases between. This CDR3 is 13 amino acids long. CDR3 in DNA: TGTGCCAGCAGCTACGGACCTCAAGAGACCCAGTACTTC. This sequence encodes CASSYGPQETQYF.

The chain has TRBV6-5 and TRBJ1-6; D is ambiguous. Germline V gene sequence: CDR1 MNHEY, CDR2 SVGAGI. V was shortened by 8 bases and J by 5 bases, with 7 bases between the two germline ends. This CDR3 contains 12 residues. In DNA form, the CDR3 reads TGTGCCAGCCAACAGAATAATTCACCCCTCCACTTT. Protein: CASQQNNSPLHF.

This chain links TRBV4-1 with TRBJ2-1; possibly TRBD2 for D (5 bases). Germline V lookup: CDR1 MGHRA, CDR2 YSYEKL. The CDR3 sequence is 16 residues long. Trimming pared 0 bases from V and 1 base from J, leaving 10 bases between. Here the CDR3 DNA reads TGCGCCAGCAGCCAAGATCTGACGGGATCCTACAATGAGCAGTTCTTC. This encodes CASSQDLTGSYNEQFF.

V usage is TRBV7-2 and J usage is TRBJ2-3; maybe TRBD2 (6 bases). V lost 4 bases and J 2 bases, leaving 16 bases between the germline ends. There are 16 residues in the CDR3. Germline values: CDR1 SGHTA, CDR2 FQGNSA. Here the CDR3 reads CASSSTLARTTDTQYF. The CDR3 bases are TGTGCCAGCAGCTCGACCCTAGCGCGGACCACAGATACGCAGTATTTT. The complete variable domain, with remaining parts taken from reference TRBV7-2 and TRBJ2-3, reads GAGVSQSPSNKVTEKGKDVELRCDPISGHTALYWYRQSLGQGLEFLIYFQGNSAPDKSGLPSDRFSAERTGGSVSTLTIQRTQQEDSAVYLCASSSTLARTTDTQYFGPGTRLTVL.

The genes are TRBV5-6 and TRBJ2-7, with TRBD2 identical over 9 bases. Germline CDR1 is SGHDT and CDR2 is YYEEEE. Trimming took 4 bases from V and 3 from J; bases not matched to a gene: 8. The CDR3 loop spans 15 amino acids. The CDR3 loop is CASSTRLLAGYEQYF. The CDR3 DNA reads TGTGCCAGCAGCACCAGATTACTAGCGGGCTACGAGCAGTACTTC.

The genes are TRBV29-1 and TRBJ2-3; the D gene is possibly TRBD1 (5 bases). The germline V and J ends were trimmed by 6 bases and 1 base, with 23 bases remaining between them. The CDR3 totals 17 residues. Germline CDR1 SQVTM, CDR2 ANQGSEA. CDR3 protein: CSVGLALAGPRTDTQYF. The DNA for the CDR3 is TGCAGCGTCGGTTTAGCTCTCGCAGGGCCTCGCACAGATACGCAGTATTTT.

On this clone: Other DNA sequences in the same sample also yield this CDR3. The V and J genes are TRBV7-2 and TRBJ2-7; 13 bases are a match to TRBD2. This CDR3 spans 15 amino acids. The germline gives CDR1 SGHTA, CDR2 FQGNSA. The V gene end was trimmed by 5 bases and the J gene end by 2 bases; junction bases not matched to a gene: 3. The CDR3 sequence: CASSLGTSGTYEQYF. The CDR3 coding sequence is TGTGCCAGCAGCCTTGGGACTAGCGGGACCTACGAGCAGTACTTC. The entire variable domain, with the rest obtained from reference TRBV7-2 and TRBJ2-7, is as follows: GAGVSQSPSNKVTEKGKDVELRCDPISGHTALYWYRQSLGQGLEFLIYFQGNSAPDKSGLPSDRFSAERTGGSVSTLTIQRTQQEDSAVYLCASSLGTSGTYEQYFGPGTRLTVT.

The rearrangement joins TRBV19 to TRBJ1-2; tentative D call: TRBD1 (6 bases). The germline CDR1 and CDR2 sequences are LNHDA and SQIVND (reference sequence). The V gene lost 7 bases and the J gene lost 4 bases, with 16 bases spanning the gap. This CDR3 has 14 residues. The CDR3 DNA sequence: TGTGCCAGTACACCCCAGGGGCGCGGCTATGGCTACACCTTC. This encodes CASTPQGRGYGYTF.

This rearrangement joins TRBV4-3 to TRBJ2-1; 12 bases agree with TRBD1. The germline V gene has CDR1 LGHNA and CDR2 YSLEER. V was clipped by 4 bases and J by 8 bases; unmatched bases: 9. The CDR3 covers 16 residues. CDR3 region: CASSRSGTGGFDEQFF. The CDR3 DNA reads TGCGCCAGCAGCCGCTCCGGGACAGGGGGCTTCGATGAGCAGTTCTTC.

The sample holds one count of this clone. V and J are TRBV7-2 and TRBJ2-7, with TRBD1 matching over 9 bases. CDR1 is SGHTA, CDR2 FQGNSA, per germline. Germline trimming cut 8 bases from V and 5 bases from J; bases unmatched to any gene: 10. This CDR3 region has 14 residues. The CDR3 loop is CASSPGTGLHEQYF. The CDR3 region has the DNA TGTGCCAGCTCCCCCGGGACAGGGTTACACGAGCAGTACTTC.

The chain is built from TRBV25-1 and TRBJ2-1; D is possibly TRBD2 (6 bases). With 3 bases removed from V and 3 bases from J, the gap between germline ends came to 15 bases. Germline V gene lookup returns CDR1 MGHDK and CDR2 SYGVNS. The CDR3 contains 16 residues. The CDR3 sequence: CASSDLGGGIYNEQFF. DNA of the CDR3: TGTGCCAGCAGTGACCTCGGTGGCGGGATCTACAATGAGCAGTTCTTC.